The rows below give T cell receptor beta chains drawn from one sample of a study of neurological immune-mediated disorders. TCRdb re-analysed the 5' RACE reads in MiXCR, keeping a single row per CDR3 protein. Of approximately 50,000 distinct CDR3 sequences in the sample, about 9.4% were seen once. Material for sequencing was PBMCs. These receptors were obtained from a man between 65 and 85 years old with HTLV-1-associated myelopathy (HAM/TSP). The CDR3 runs from the conserved cysteine through the conserved F or W. D genes are given only for firm matches. Clone size, where shown, is once, few, many, or a class for clones that have expanded.

d_call: TRBD1
v_call: TRBV20-1
j_call: TRBJ2-5
clone_size: many
cdr3_aa: CSAVKGGFETQYF
cdr3_nt: TGCAGTGCAGTAAAAGGGGGCTTTGAGACCCAGTACTTC

d_call: TRBD2
v_call: TRBV24-1
j_call: TRBJ2-3
clone_size: NA
cdr3_aa: CATSDPSGRFGDTQYF
cdr3_nt: TGTGCCACCAGTGATCCTAGCGGGAGGTTTGGAGATACGCAGTATTTT

d_call: NA
v_call: TRBV9
j_call: TRBJ2-5
clone_size: many
cdr3_aa: CASSATPAQETQYF
cdr3_nt: TGTGCCAGCAGCGCCACCCCGGCCCAAGAGACCCAGTACTTC

d_call: NA
v_call: TRBV14
j_call: TRBJ2-1
clone_size: many
cdr3_aa: CASSQPWNNEQFF
cdr3_nt: TGTGCCAGCAGCCAGCCCTGGAACAATGAGCAGTTCTTC

d_call: NA
v_call: TRBV28
j_call: TRBJ2-7
clone_size: many
cdr3_aa: CASSLRGTYEQYF
cdr3_nt: TGTGCCAGCAGTTTAAGGGGAACCTACGAGCAGTACTTC

d_call: TRBD2
v_call: TRBV11-2
j_call: TRBJ2-1
clone_size: many
cdr3_aa: CASSTTSGRGSNEQFF
cdr3_nt: TGTGCCAGCAGCACAACTAGCGGGAGGGGATCTAATGAGCAGTTCTTC

d_call: NA
v_call: TRBV11-2
j_call: TRBJ1-2
clone_size: many
cdr3_aa: CASSRAFWGNGYTF
cdr3_nt: TGTGCCAGCAGCCGGGCCTTTTGGGGCAATGGCTACACCTTC

d_call: NA
v_call: TRBV3-1
j_call: TRBJ1-3
clone_size: many
cdr3_aa: CASSGTPGNTIYF
cdr3_nt: TGTGCCAGCAGCGGGACACCCGGAAACACCATATATTTT

d_call: TRBD2
v_call: TRBV20-1
j_call: TRBJ2-1
clone_size: many
cdr3_aa: CSLTSGRLGQFF
cdr3_nt: TGCAGTCTAACTAGCGGGAGGTTGGGGCAGTTCTTC

d_call: NA
v_call: TRBV20-1
j_call: TRBJ1-5
clone_size: many
cdr3_aa: CSASQRVSNQPQHF
cdr3_nt: TGCAGTGCTAGCCAGAGGGTAAGCAATCAGCCCCAGCATTTT